The T cell receptor beta chain described here comes from a study of CD8+ T cells in alopecia areata. Study results and limitations: Lesional scalp, notably in alopecia totalis/universalis, had clonality above that of normal scalp.

For five patients taking part in the biomarker study, CD4+ cells were further sorted into CD25+CD127- cells. The CDR3 consists of 15 residues. The V end lost 2 bases, the J end lost 0 bases, and 11 bases lay between the germline ends. Germline CDR1 and CDR2: SGHRS and YFSETQ. Sequencing relied on a cDNA template that was reverse transcribed from extracted RNA. The assay was immunoSEQ multiplex PCR, and TCRdb's table has in-frame clones only and misses some. The sample includes about 20,000 clones, more than 60% seen only once; the top ten take 4.5% to 5.5%. With respect to this clone: The antigen remains unidentified.

This receptor was obtained from a human donor with alopecia areata. The specimen was CD4+ Tregs sorted from blood. The rearrangement links TRBV5-1 to TRBJ1-1; no clear D. The CDR3 protein is CASSFGELMNTEAFF. DNA of the CDR3: TGCGCCAGCAGCTTCGGGGAGTTGATGAACACTGAAGCTTTCTTT.